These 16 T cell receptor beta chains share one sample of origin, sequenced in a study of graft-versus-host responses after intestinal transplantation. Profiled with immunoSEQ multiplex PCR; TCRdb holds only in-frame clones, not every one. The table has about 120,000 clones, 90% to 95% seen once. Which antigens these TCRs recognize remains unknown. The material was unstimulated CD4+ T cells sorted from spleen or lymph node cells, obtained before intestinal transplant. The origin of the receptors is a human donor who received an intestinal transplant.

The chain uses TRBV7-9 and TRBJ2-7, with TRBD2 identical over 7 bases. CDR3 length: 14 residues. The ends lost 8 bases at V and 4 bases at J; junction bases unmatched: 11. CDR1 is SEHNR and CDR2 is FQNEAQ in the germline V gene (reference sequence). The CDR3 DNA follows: TGTGCCAGCTCCTCGGGAGCGGGACTTTACGAGCAGTACTTC. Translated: CASSSGAGLYEQYF.

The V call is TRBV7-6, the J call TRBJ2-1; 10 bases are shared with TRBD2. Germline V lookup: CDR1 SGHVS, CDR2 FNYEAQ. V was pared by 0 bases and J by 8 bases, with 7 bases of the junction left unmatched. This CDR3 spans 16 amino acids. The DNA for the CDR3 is TGTGCCAGCAGCTTAGCGTTTAGCGGGAGGAGGTATGAGCAGTTCTTC. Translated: CASSLAFSGRRYEQFF.

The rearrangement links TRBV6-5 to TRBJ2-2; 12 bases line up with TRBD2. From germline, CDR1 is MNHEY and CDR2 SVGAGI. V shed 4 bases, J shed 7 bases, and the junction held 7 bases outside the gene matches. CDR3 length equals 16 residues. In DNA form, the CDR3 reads TGTGCCAGCAGTTCGCGACTAGCGGGAGCCGTCGGGGAGCTGTTTTTT. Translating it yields CASSSRLAGAVGELFF.

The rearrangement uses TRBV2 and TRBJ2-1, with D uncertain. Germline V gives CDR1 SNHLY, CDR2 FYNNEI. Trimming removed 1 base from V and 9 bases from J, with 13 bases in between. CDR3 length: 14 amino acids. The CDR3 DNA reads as TGTGCCAGCAGTGAAGAGGGAAAGCGAGGTGAGCAGTTCTTC. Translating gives CASSEEGKRGEQFF.

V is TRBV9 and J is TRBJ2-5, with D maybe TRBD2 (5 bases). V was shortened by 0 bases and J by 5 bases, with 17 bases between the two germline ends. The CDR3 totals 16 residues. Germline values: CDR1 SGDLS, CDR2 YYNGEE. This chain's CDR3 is CASSVGQPEVLETQYF. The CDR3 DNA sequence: TGTGCCAGCAGCGTAGGGCAGCCGGAGGTTTTGGAGACCCAGTACTTC.

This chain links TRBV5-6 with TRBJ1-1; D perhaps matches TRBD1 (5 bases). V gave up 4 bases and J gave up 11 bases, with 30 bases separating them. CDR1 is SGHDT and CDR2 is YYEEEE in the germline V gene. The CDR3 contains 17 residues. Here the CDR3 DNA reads TGTGCCAGCAGCCTGCAGCTACTCAGGGACGGGAAATCTTTGGCTTTCTTT. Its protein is CASSLQLLRDGKSLAFF.

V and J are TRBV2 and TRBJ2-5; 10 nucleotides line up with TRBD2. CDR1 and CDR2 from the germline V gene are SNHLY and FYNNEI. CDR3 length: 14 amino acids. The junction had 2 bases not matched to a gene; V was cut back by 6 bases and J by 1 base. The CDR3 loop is CASRRTSGQETQYF. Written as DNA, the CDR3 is TGTGCCAGCAGGCGGACTAGCGGCCAAGAGACCCAGTACTTC. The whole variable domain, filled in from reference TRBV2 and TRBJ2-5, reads EPEVTQTPSHQVTQMGQEVILRCVPISNHLYFYWYRQILGQKVEFLVSFYNNEISEKSEIFDDQFSVERPDGSNFTLKIRSTKLEDSAMYFCASRRTSGQETQYFGPGTRLLVL.

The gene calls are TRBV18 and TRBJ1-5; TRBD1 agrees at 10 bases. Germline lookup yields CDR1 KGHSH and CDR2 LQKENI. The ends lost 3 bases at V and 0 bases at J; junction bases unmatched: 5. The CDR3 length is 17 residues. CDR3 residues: CASSPPGTGVSNQPQHF. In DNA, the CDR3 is TGTGCCAGCTCACCCCCTGGGACAGGGGTTAGCAATCAGCCCCAGCATTTT.

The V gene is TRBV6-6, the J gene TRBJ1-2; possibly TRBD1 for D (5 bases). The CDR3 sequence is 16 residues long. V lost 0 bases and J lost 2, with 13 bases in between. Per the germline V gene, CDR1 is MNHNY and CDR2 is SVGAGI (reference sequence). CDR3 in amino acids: CASSYSGVQGNYGYTF. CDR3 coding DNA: TGTGCCAGCAGTTACTCTGGGGTCCAGGGAAACTATGGCTACACCTTC.

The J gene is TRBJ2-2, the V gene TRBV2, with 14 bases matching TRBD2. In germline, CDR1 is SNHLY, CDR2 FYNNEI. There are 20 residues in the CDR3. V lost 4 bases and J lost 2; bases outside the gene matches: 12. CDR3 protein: CASSGLAGGPGFGNTGELFF. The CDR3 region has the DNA TGTGCCAGCAGTGGACTAGCGGGAGGGCCCGGGTTCGGTAACACCGGGGAGCTGTTTTTT.

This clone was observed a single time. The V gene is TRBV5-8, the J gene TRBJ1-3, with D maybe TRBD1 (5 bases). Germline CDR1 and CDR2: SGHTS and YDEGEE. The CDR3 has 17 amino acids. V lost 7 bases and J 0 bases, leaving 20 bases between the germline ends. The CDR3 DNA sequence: TGTGCCAGCGGCCGGGGGACGGTGCCCAACTCTGGAAACACCATATATTTT. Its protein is CASGRGTVPNSGNTIYF.

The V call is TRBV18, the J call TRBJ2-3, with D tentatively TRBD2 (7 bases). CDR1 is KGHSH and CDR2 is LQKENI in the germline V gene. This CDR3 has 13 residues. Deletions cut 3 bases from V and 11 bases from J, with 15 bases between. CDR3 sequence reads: CASSPQTGRGQYF. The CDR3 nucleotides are TGTGCCAGCTCACCCCAAACAGGGAGGGGGCAGTATTTT.

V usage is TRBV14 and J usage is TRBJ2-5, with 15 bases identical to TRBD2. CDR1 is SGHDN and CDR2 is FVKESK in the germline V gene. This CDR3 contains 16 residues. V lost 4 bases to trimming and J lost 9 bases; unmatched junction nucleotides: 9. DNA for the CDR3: TGTGCCAGCAGCCTAGCCGGGACTAGCGGGAGGCGGGCCCAGTACTTC. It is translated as CASSLAGTSGRRAQYF.

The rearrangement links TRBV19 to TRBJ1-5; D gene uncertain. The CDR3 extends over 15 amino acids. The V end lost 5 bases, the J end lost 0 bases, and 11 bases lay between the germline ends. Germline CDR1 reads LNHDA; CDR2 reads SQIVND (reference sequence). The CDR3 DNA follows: TGTGCCAGTAGTTTCCAGTGGATTAGCAATCAGCCCCAGCATTTT. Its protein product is CASSFQWISNQPQHF.

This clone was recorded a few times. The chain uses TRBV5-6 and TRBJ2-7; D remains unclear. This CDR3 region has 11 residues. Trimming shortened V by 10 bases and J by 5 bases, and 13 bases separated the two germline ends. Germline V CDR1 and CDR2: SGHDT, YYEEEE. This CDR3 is CASSLVDEQYF. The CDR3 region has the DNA TGTGCCTCCAGCTTGGTGGACGAGCAGTACTTC.

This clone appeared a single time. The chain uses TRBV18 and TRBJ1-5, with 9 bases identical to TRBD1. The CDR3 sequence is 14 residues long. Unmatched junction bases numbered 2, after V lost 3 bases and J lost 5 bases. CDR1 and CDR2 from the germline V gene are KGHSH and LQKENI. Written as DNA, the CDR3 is TGTGCCAGCTCACCGGGACAGGGCCATCAGCCCCAGCATTTT. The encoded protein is CASSPGQGHQPQHF. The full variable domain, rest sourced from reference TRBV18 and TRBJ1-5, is NAGVMQNPRHLVRRRGQEARLRCSPMKGHSHVYWYRQLPEEGLKFMVYLQKENIIDESGMPKERFSAEFPKEGPSILRIQQVVRGDSAAYFCASSPGQGHQPQHFGDGTRLSIL.